These 20 T cell receptor beta chains were sequenced from one sample in a study of OX40 agonist ivuxolimab in advanced cancers. Assay: immunoSEQ multiplex PCR; the TCRdb copy retains only in-frame clones and omits some. Of approximately 78,000 clones listed, about 87% were seen once; the top ten hold about 1%. The material was CD4+ or CD8+ T cells sorted from blood, obtained in a trial of the OX40 agonist ivuxolimab. Receptor source: an adult with an advanced solid tumor such as melanoma, head and neck, liver or kidney cancer.

The V gene is TRBV5-1, the J gene TRBJ2-3; possible D gene TRBD2, 5 bases. Germline values: CDR1 SGHRS, CDR2 YFSETQ. V lost 2 bases to trimming and J lost 2 bases, with 6 bases between them. This CDR3 spans 13 amino acids. The chain's CDR3 is CASSFGVTDTQYF. In DNA form, the CDR3 reads TGCGCCAGCAGCTTCGGGGTCACAGATACGCAGTATTTT.

CDR3: CASSSEPNEQFF. The CDR3 coding sequence is TGTGCCAGCAGCTCGGAACCCAATGAGCAGTTCTTC. The J gene is TRBJ2-1, the V gene TRBV6-5; D remains ambiguous. The germline CDR1 and CDR2 sequences are MNHEY and SVGAGI. V lost 6 bases and J lost 6, with 9 bases in between. The CDR3 totals 12 residues.

This sequence joins TRBV7-2 and TRBJ2-7; 9 positions agree with TRBD1. Per germline, CDR1 SGHTA and CDR2 FQGNSA. The CDR3 sequence is 16 residues long. Trimming cost V 3 bases and J 7 bases; bases outside gene matches: 13. The CDR3 coding sequence is TGTGCCAGCAGCTTGAGTCCCGGACAGGGGAGGAATGAGCAGTACTTC. Its translation is CASSLSPGQGRNEQYF.

This clone was seen only once. V gene TRBV19 combines with J gene TRBJ2-7; possibly TRBD1 or TRBD2 for D (5 bases each). The CDR3 is made up of 14 amino acids. Germline V CDR1 and CDR2: LNHDA, SQIVND (reference sequence). The V end lost 3 bases, the J end lost 4 bases, and 13 bases lay between the germline ends. CDR3 in amino acids: CASSMGTETYEQYF. The CDR3 DNA follows: TGTGCCAGTAGTATGGGGACGGAGACGTACGAGCAGTACTTC.

The chain is built from TRBV19 and TRBJ1-6; 7 bases match TRBD1. The germline gives CDR1 LNHDA, CDR2 SQIVND (reference sequence). This CDR3 is built from 14 residues. V gave up 5 bases and J gave up 7 bases; unmatched junction bases: 5. Here the CDR3 DNA reads TGTGCCAGTAGTCCCGACAGGGACAATTCACCCCTCCACTTT. Protein: CASSPDRDNSPLHF.

The V gene is TRBV2, the J gene TRBJ2-1, with 7 bases lining up with TRBD1. The CDR3 totals 17 residues. Germline lookup yields CDR1 SNHLY and CDR2 FYNNEI. The J segment lost 0 bases and the V segment lost 4 bases, leaving 9 bases of the junction unmatched. The CDR3 nucleotides read TGTGCCAGCAGTGCTTTGGCCAGGGGGTACTCCTACAATGAGCAGTTCTTC. Protein: CASSALARGYSYNEQFF.

The chain is built from TRBV4-3 and TRBJ1-1, with no clear D. CDR3 size: 13 residues. V shed 0 bases and J shed 3 bases, with 5 bases lying between them. Germline V CDR1 and CDR2: LGHNA, YSLEER. The CDR3 loop is CASSQERYTEAFF. Written as DNA, the CDR3 is TGCGCCAGCAGCCAAGAAAGGTACACTGAAGCTTTCTTT.

The CDR3 DNA follows: TGTGCCAGCAGGACGGGACAGACCTACAATGAGCAGTTCTTC. Translating it yields CASRTGQTYNEQFF. The chain links TRBV27 to TRBJ2-1; 7 nucleotides line up with TRBD1. The CDR3 is 14 amino acids. Germline CDR1 reads MNHEY; CDR2 reads SMNVEV (reference sequence). The V gene end was trimmed by 6 bases and the J gene end by 2 bases; junction bases not matched to a gene: 4.

This clone came up once. This chain connects TRBV10-3 to TRBJ1-6, with D perhaps TRBD1 (6 bases). Germline V gives CDR1 ENHRY, CDR2 SYGVKD. V was pared by 4 bases and J by 0 bases, with 19 bases between. The CDR3 runs 19 residues. CDR3 bases: TGTGCCATCAGTGGTCTGGGGGCGGTAATACGCTCCTATAATTCACCCCTCCACTTT. Amino acids: CAISGLGAVIRSYNSPLHF.

V is TRBV5-5 and J is TRBJ2-7; 11 nucleotides align to TRBD2. Unmatched junction bases numbered 3, after V lost 4 bases and J lost 0 bases. Germline V gene data show CDR1 as SGHKS and CDR2 as YYEKEE (reference sequence). This CDR3 has 15 amino acids. CDR3 in amino acids: CASSPLAGGSYEQYF. CDR3 in DNA: TGTGCCAGCAGCCCGCTAGCGGGAGGCTCCTACGAGCAGTACTTC.

The chain recombines TRBV11-3 with TRBJ1-5; D gene uncertain. V shed 3 bases and J shed 5 bases, with 17 bases lying between them. The length of the CDR3 is 16 residues. Per the germline V gene, CDR1 is SGHNT and CDR2 is YENEEA. The CDR3 is CASSFNGRARHQPQHF. The CDR3 nucleotides read TGTGCCAGCAGCTTTAACGGTAGGGCGAGGCATCAGCCCCAGCATTTT.

The chain uses TRBV27 and TRBJ2-5; D unresolved. V was trimmed by 1 base and J by 5 bases, leaving 14 bases between them. Germline V CDR1 and CDR2: MNHEY, SMNVEV (reference sequence). This CDR3 contains 15 residues. CDR3 in DNA: TGTGCCAGCAGTTTATTAGGCCTAGGGTCGGAGACCCAGTACTTC. It codes for CASSLLGLGSETQYF.

The chain is built from TRBV6-5 and TRBJ2-3; 9 bases are a match to TRBD2. The CDR3 spans 15 residues. In germline, CDR1 is MNHEY, CDR2 SVGAGI. J gave up 5 bases and V 6 bases, and 9 bases lay outside the gene matches. The CDR3 region is CASRASGEVVDTQYF. As DNA, the CDR3 is TGTGCCAGCAGAGCTAGCGGGGAGGTCGTAGATACGCAGTATTTT.

The chain links TRBV28 to TRBJ1-2, with 8 bases that match TRBD1. The trim removed 7 bases at V and 0 bases at J, leaving 10 bases unmatched. The CDR3 has 16 amino acids. In germline, CDR1 is MDHEN, CDR2 SYDVKM. The CDR3 region has the DNA TGTGCCAGCACCAATCCTTCAGGGGGCTCTAACTATGGCTACACCTTC. It translates to CASTNPSGGSNYGYTF.

CDR3 residues: CAISEVGREPLHF. The CDR3 DNA follows: TGTGCCATCAGTGAAGTTGGGCGAGAACCCCTCCACTTT. The chain combines TRBV10-3 with TRBJ1-6, with no clear D. Germline lookup yields CDR1 ENHRY and CDR2 SYGVKD. The CDR3 is 13 amino acids. V lost 3 bases to trimming and J lost 12 bases, with 12 bases between them.

The gene calls are TRBV4-1 and TRBJ1-3, with TRBD1 matching over 7 bases. The CDR3 is 15 amino acids. The V gene end was trimmed by 2 bases and the J gene end by 4 bases; junction bases not matched to a gene: 5. The germline V gene has CDR1 MGHRA and CDR2 YSYEKL. The CDR3 region has the DNA TGCGCCAGCAGCCAACCCGACAGGGCCGGAAACACCATATATTTT. Translated: CASSQPDRAGNTIYF.

The chain is built from TRBV5-6 and TRBJ2-7; TRBD2 matches 12 bases. The CDR3 is 15 amino acids. V shed 5 bases and J 3 bases; nucleotides not matched to a gene: 6. Germline CDR1 SGHDT, CDR2 YYEEEE. CDR3 region: CASRPTSGRGYEQYF. The DNA of the CDR3 is TGTGCCAGCAGGCCGACTAGCGGGAGAGGCTACGAGCAGTACTTC.

This rearrangement joins TRBV5-1 to TRBJ2-5, with 13 positions matching TRBD2. The germline gives CDR1 SGHRS, CDR2 YFSETQ. The V segment lost 0 bases and the J segment 7 bases; nucleotides outside the gene matches: 6. The CDR3 spans 16 residues. CDR3: CASSLAGTSGEGTQYF. The CDR3 nucleotides are TGCGCCAGCAGCTTGGCCGGGACTAGCGGGGAAGGGACCCAGTACTTC.

V and J are TRBV6-5 and TRBJ1-3; 7 bases agree with TRBD1. V lost 6 bases, J lost 4 bases, and 9 bases stayed unmatched. CDR3 size: 15 residues. Germline assignment: CDR1 MNHEY and CDR2 SVGAGI. The CDR3 bases are TGTGCCAGCAGATTCTTGACAGGGTTCGGAAACACCATATATTTT. Translated, it gives CASRFLTGFGNTIYF.

This clone was detected once. This chain links TRBV2 with TRBJ1-2; a possible D gene is TRBD1 (5 bases). The germline V gene has CDR1 SNHLY and CDR2 FYNNEI. V lost 7 bases to trimming and J lost 8 bases, with 14 bases between them. CDR3 length: 12 residues. The CDR3 protein is CASTLRQPGYTF. The CDR3 coding sequence is TGTGCCAGCACCCTTAGACAGCCGGGCTACACCTTC. Variable domain in full (rest from reference TRBV2 and TRBJ1-2): EPEVTQTPSHQVTQMGQEVILRCVPISNHLYFYWYRQILGQKVEFLVSFYNNEISEKSEIFDDQFSVERPDGSNFTLKIRSTKLEDSAMYFCASTLRQPGYTFGSGTRLTVV.